Listed below are T cell receptor beta chains from one sample, sequenced in a study of PD-1 blockade in classical Hodgkin lymphoma. The protocol was immunoSEQ multiplex PCR, while the TCRdb copy is restricted to in-frame clones and leaves out a portion. Altogether 20,000 to 25,000 clones are present, 60% to 80% being singletons, with the ten largest covering roughly 21%. The sequences come from peripheral blood mononuclear cells (PBMCs), collected before the fourth cycle of nivolumab. Receptors were obtained from a human donor with classical Hodgkin lymphoma. CDR3s include the opening cysteine and the closing phenylalanine or tryptophan. Each record gives: V gene, J gene, clone size, D gene, CDR3 DNA, CDR3 protein. The D gene is left open where the match is weak. Size is omitted from some rows. Given values are once, few, many or a class for expanded clones.

V gene: TRBV5-8; J gene: TRBJ1-3; clone size: NA; D gene: NA; CDR3 DNA: TGTGCCAGTAGGTTTCTCAACACCATATATTTT; CDR3 protein: CASRFLNTIYF
V gene: TRBV5-1; J gene: TRBJ2-5; clone size: NA; D gene: TRBD1; CDR3 DNA: TGCGCCAGCAGCAGGGACAGGGGCGGCGAGACCCAGTACTTC; CDR3 protein: CASSRDRGGETQYF
V gene: TRBV27; J gene: TRBJ2-1; clone size: NA; D gene: TRBD1; CDR3 DNA: TGTGCCAGCAGAAAGACAGGGTACAATGAGCAGTTCTTC; CDR3 protein: CASRKTGYNEQFF
V gene: TRBV4-2; J gene: TRBJ1-1; clone size: medium-sized; D gene: NA; CDR3 DNA: TGTGCCAGCAGCCTCGGGTCCTCAACCACTGAAGCTTTCTTT; CDR3 protein: CASSLGSSTTEAFF
V gene: TRBV30; J gene: TRBJ2-2; clone size: NA; D gene: NA; CDR3 DNA: TGTGCCTGGAGTGTACTGGGACCCGGGGAGCTGTTTTTT; CDR3 protein: CAWSVLGPGELFF
V gene: TRBV5-1; J gene: TRBJ2-3; clone size: NA; D gene: NA; CDR3 DNA: TGCGCCAGCAGCTTTTACCCAGAGGCCACAGATACGCAGTATTTT; CDR3 protein: CASSFYPEATDTQYF
V gene: TRBV5-4; J gene: TRBJ1-2; clone size: once; D gene: NA; CDR3 DNA: TGTGCCAGCAGCTTGGAGGATCGGCTGCAATCCCCCCCTAACTATGGCTACACCTTC; CDR3 protein: CASSLEDRLQSPPNYGYTF
V gene: TRBV7-3; J gene: TRBJ2-5; clone size: NA; D gene: NA; CDR3 DNA: TGTGCCAGCAGCTTGGGGGGCGGAGAGACCCAGTACTTC; CDR3 protein: CASSLGGGETQYF
V gene: TRBV12-1; J gene: TRBJ2-7; clone size: NA; D gene: NA; CDR3 DNA: TGTGCCAGCAGCAAACAGTCCGTCGGGGGGGCAGGGGGCGACGAGCAGTACTTC; CDR3 protein: CASSKQSVGGAGGDEQYF
V gene: TRBV5-1; J gene: TRBJ1-3; clone size: NA; D gene: NA; CDR3 DNA: TGCGCCAGCAGCTTGGCCGGGGAGGGGGGCTTCGGAAACACCATATATTTT; CDR3 protein: CASSLAGEGGFGNTIYF
V gene: TRBV7-2; J gene: TRBJ1-6; clone size: NA; D gene: NA; CDR3 DNA: TGTGCCAGCAGCCCAGCTTCCAGTTCACCCCTCCACTTT; CDR3 protein: CASSPASSSPLHF
V gene: TRBV4-1; J gene: TRBJ2-1; clone size: NA; D gene: TRBD1; CDR3 DNA: TGCGCCAGCAGCCCTCGGGACAGGGGGCGAAATGAGCAGTTCTTC; CDR3 protein: CASSPRDRGRNEQFF
V gene: TRBV11-3; J gene: TRBJ2-3; clone size: medium-sized; D gene: NA; CDR3 DNA: TGTGCCAGCAGCCCGGGGCAGCTGGAGAGGGCAGATACGCAGTATTTT; CDR3 protein: CASSPGQLERADTQYF
V gene: TRBV6-5; J gene: TRBJ1-3; clone size: once; D gene: NA; CDR3 DNA: TGTGCCAGCAGTTACTCGAACAGGAGGGAAAACACCATATATTTT; CDR3 protein: CASSYSNRRENTIYF
V gene: TRBV6-5; J gene: TRBJ2-7; clone size: few; D gene: TRBD1; CDR3 DNA: TGTGCCAGCAGCGCAAACAGGGGTAGCTCCTACGAGCAGTACTTC; CDR3 protein: CASSANRGSSYEQYF
V gene: TRBV6-5; J gene: TRBJ1-4; clone size: NA; D gene: TRBD1; CDR3 DNA: TGTGCCAGCAGTCCCGGGACAGTAACTAATGAAAAACTGTTTTTT; CDR3 protein: CASSPGTVTNEKLFF
V gene: TRBV27; J gene: TRBJ1-1; clone size: NA; D gene: NA; CDR3 DNA: TGTGCCAGCAGTTTATCGGGGGGGGACCGTGTGGCTTTCTTT; CDR3 protein: CASSLSGGDRVAFF
V gene: TRBV11-2; J gene: TRBJ2-2; clone size: few; D gene: NA; CDR3 DNA: TGTGCCAGCAGCTTCACCGGGGAGCTGTTTTTT; CDR3 protein: CASSFTGELFF
V gene: TRBV2; J gene: TRBJ1-1; clone size: once; D gene: TRBD1; CDR3 DNA: TGTGCCAGCAGAGGACAGGGGAACACTGAAGCTTTCTTT; CDR3 protein: CASRGQGNTEAFF
V gene: TRBV2; J gene: TRBJ2-7; clone size: NA; D gene: TRBD2; CDR3 DNA: TGTGCCAGCAAGCGGACTAGCGGGTCCTACGAGCAGTACTTC; CDR3 protein: CASKRTSGSYEQYF
V gene: TRBV9; J gene: TRBJ2-7; clone size: NA; D gene: NA; CDR3 DNA: TGTGCCAGCAGCGAGTTTTGGGGGACCGAGCAGTACTTC; CDR3 protein: CASSEFWGTEQYF
V gene: TRBV18; J gene: TRBJ2-1; clone size: NA; D gene: NA; CDR3 DNA: TGTGCCAGCTCACCAAGGGGATCCCCCTACAATGAGCAGTTCTTC; CDR3 protein: CASSPRGSPYNEQFF
V gene: TRBV7-6; J gene: TRBJ2-5; clone size: NA; D gene: NA; CDR3 DNA: TGTGCCAGCAGCCCGGGACCACATATCGAGCAAGAGACCCAGTACTTC; CDR3 protein: CASSPGPHIEQETQYF
V gene: TRBV6-4; J gene: TRBJ2-3; clone size: NA; D gene: NA; CDR3 DNA: TGTGCCAGCAGACAGACCCCTAGCACAGATACGCAGTATTTT; CDR3 protein: CASRQTPSTDTQYF
V gene: TRBV6-1; J gene: TRBJ2-2; clone size: NA; D gene: TRBD1; CDR3 DNA: TGTGCCAGCAAATCCGGGACAGGGAACACCGGGGAGCTGTTTTTT; CDR3 protein: CASKSGTGNTGELFF
V gene: TRBV10-3; J gene: TRBJ2-2; clone size: NA; D gene: TRBD1; CDR3 DNA: TGTGCCATCAGAGTGACAGGGACCGGGGAGCTGTTTTTT; CDR3 protein: CAIRVTGTGELFF
V gene: TRBV28; J gene: TRBJ2-7; clone size: NA; D gene: NA; CDR3 DNA: TGTGCCAGCACCAAATCACAGCTCACCTACGAGCAGTACTTC; CDR3 protein: CASTKSQLTYEQYF
V gene: TRBV7-3; J gene: TRBJ2-3; clone size: NA; D gene: TRBD2; CDR3 DNA: TGTGCCAGCAGCCGATATAGCGGGAGCCATAGCACAGATACGCAGTATTTT; CDR3 protein: CASSRYSGSHSTDTQYF
V gene: TRBV28; J gene: TRBJ1-2; clone size: NA; D gene: NA; CDR3 DNA: TGTGCCAGCAGGTTTAATCCTCGGCTCTATGGCTACACCTTC; CDR3 protein: CASRFNPRLYGYTF
V gene: TRBV7-7; J gene: TRBJ2-3; clone size: once; D gene: TRBD2; CDR3 DNA: TGTGCCAGCAGCCTAGGGACTAGCGGGGGCACAGATACGCAGTATTTT; CDR3 protein: CASSLGTSGGTDTQYF
V gene: TRBV5-1; J gene: TRBJ1-6; clone size: once; D gene: NA; CDR3 DNA: TGCGCCAGCAGCCAAACGGCTAGCTCACCCCTCCACTTT; CDR3 protein: CASSQTASSPLHF
V gene: TRBV7-6; J gene: TRBJ2-1; clone size: NA; D gene: NA; CDR3 DNA: TGTGCCAGCAGCTTGGGCAGATACAATGAGCAGTTCTTC; CDR3 protein: CASSLGRYNEQFF
V gene: TRBV7-2; J gene: TRBJ2-3; clone size: NA; D gene: TRBD2; CDR3 DNA: TGTGCCAGCAGCCTTGGACTAGCGGGAGTTGGCGATACGCAGTATTTT; CDR3 protein: CASSLGLAGVGDTQYF
V gene: TRBV18; J gene: TRBJ1-2; clone size: NA; D gene: NA; CDR3 DNA: TGTGCCAGCTCACCACCATCGGGGAACTATGGCTACACCTTC; CDR3 protein: CASSPPSGNYGYTF
V gene: TRBV4-3; J gene: TRBJ2-2; clone size: few; D gene: NA; CDR3 DNA: TGCGCCAGCAGCCAAGTACACTTAAACACCGGGGAGCTGTTTTTT; CDR3 protein: CASSQVHLNTGELFF
V gene: TRBV7-2; J gene: TRBJ2-1; clone size: NA; D gene: TRBD1; CDR3 DNA: TGTGCCAGCAGCCTACAGGGGACGACCTACAATGAGCAGTTCTTC; CDR3 protein: CASSLQGTTYNEQFF
V gene: TRBV5-4; J gene: TRBJ2-1; clone size: NA; D gene: TRBD2; CDR3 DNA: TGTGCCAGCAGCTTCGAAGCGGGGGTTCATGGCAATGAGCAGTTCTTC; CDR3 protein: CASSFEAGVHGNEQFF
V gene: TRBV15; J gene: TRBJ2-1; clone size: NA; D gene: TRBD1; CDR3 DNA: TGTGCCACCAGCAGCGGGACAGGCTCCTACAATGAGCAGTTCTTC; CDR3 protein: CATSSGTGSYNEQFF
V gene: TRBV7-2; J gene: TRBJ2-7; clone size: NA; D gene: NA; CDR3 DNA: TGTGCCAGCAGCTTAGTTGAATCCTACGAGCAGTACTTC; CDR3 protein: CASSLVESYEQYF
V gene: TRBV19; J gene: TRBJ1-2; clone size: NA; D gene: NA; CDR3 DNA: TGTGCCAGTAGTATTGACAGGAACTATGGCTACACCTTC; CDR3 protein: CASSIDRNYGYTF
V gene: TRBV5-5; J gene: TRBJ2-7; clone size: NA; D gene: NA; CDR3 DNA: TGTGCCAGCAGCTTGCAGGCCTACGAGCAGTACTTC; CDR3 protein: CASSLQAYEQYF
V gene: TRBV7-2; J gene: TRBJ2-5; clone size: NA; D gene: NA; CDR3 DNA: TGTGCCGCCCGGAGGCGGGAGACCCAGTACTTC; CDR3 protein: CAARRRETQYF
V gene: TRBV6-1; J gene: TRBJ2-7; clone size: NA; D gene: TRBD2; CDR3 DNA: TGTGCCAGCAGTGATAGGACTAGCGGGAGTCCCCCCTCCTACGAGCAGTACTTC; CDR3 protein: CASSDRTSGSPPSYEQYF
V gene: TRBV10-3; J gene: TRBJ2-2; clone size: NA; D gene: NA; CDR3 DNA: TGTGCCTCCGGAGAGACTAACACCGGAGAGCTGTTTTTT; CDR3 protein: CASGETNTGELFF
V gene: TRBV4-3; J gene: TRBJ2-4; clone size: NA; D gene: TRBD2; CDR3 DNA: TGCGCCAGCAGCCCTATCTTAGCGGGAGGAGCCAAAAACATTCAGTACTTC; CDR3 protein: CASSPILAGGAKNIQYF
V gene: TRBV11-1; J gene: TRBJ1-3; clone size: medium-sized; D gene: NA; CDR3 DNA: TGTGCCAGCAGCTCATACGGATCGGGAAACACCATATATTTT; CDR3 protein: CASSSYGSGNTIYF
V gene: TRBV2; J gene: TRBJ2-5; clone size: NA; D gene: TRBD2; CDR3 DNA: TGTGCCAGCAGTGGACTAGCGGGAGATGGGACCCAGTACTTC; CDR3 protein: CASSGLAGDGTQYF
V gene: TRBV28; J gene: TRBJ2-5; clone size: NA; D gene: NA; CDR3 DNA: TGTGCCAGCAGTTTAGGTGGGAGTGGGACCCAGTACTTC; CDR3 protein: CASSLGGSGTQYF
V gene: TRBV7-6; J gene: TRBJ2-1; clone size: few; D gene: TRBD2; CDR3 DNA: TGTGCCAGCAGCGTCGGACTAGCGGGAGGGCCCAATGAGCAGTTCTTC; CDR3 protein: CASSVGLAGGPNEQFF
V gene: TRBV7-2; J gene: TRBJ1-1; clone size: medium-sized; D gene: NA; CDR3 DNA: TGTGCCAGCAGCTTAGGAGCGGATGAAGCTTTCTTT; CDR3 protein: CASSLGADEAFF
V gene: TRBV2; J gene: TRBJ1-1; clone size: NA; D gene: TRBD1; CDR3 DNA: TGTGCCACCCCCCAGGGGGCTGGCACTGAAGCTTTCTTT; CDR3 protein: CATPQGAGTEAFF
V gene: TRBV6-6; J gene: TRBJ1-5; clone size: NA; D gene: TRBD1; CDR3 DNA: TGTGCCAGCAGTACTGGACAGGGAAACCTAGTGGAGCCCCAGCATTTT; CDR3 protein: CASSTGQGNLVEPQHF
V gene: TRBV5-1; J gene: TRBJ1-1; clone size: NA; D gene: TRBD1; CDR3 DNA: TGCGCCAGCAGCTTACAGGGGGCTATCAACACTGAAGCTTTCTTT; CDR3 protein: CASSLQGAINTEAFF
V gene: TRBV5-4; J gene: TRBJ1-1; clone size: NA; D gene: NA; CDR3 DNA: TGTGCCAGCAGACCAACAGGGCAGAACACTGAAGCTTTCTTT; CDR3 protein: CASRPTGQNTEAFF
V gene: TRBV2; J gene: TRBJ1-1; clone size: NA; D gene: NA; CDR3 DNA: TGTGCCAGCAGTATCCCCTTCGGGCTGAACACTGAAGCTTTCTTT; CDR3 protein: CASSIPFGLNTEAFF
V gene: TRBV11-1; J gene: TRBJ2-7; clone size: NA; D gene: NA; CDR3 DNA: TGTGCCAGCAGCCCCCCCCACGGTACCTACGAGCAGTACTTC; CDR3 protein: CASSPPHGTYEQYF
V gene: TRBV2; J gene: TRBJ2-7; clone size: once; D gene: NA; CDR3 DNA: TGTGCCAGCAGTGGGGGAAGACCCCCCCTCTACGAGCAGTACTTC; CDR3 protein: CASSGGRPPLYEQYF
V gene: TRBV10-3; J gene: TRBJ2-3; clone size: NA; D gene: NA; CDR3 DNA: TGTGCCATCAGTGGAACTTACACAGATACGCAGTATTTT; CDR3 protein: CAISGTYTDTQYF
V gene: TRBV7-2; J gene: TRBJ1-2; clone size: NA; D gene: NA; CDR3 DNA: TGTGCCAGCAGCTTAGATAACCGGGACCGAGACTATGGCTACACCTTC; CDR3 protein: CASSLDNRDRDYGYTF
V gene: TRBV14; J gene: TRBJ2-1; clone size: NA; D gene: TRBD1; CDR3 DNA: TGTGCCAGCAGCCATAGGCCGGGACAGGGGATGTACAATGAGCAGTTCTTC; CDR3 protein: CASSHRPGQGMYNEQFF